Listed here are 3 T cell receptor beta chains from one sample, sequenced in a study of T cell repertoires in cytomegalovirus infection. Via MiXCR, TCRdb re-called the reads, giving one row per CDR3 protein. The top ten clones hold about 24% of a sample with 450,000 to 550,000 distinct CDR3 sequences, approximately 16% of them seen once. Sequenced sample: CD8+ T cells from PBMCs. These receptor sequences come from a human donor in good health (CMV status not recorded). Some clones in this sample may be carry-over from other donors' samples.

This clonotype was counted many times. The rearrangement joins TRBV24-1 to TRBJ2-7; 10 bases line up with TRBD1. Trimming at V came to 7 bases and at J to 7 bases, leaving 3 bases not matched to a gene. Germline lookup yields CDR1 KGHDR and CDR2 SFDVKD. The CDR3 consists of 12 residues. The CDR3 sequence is CATSDRGREQYF. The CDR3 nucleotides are TGTGCCACCAGCGACAGGGGGCGGGAGCAGTACTTC.

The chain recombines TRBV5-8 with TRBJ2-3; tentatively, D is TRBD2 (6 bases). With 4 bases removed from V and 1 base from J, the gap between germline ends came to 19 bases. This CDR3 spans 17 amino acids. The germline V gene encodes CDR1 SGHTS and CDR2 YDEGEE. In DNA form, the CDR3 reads TGTGCCAGCAGCCCGACCTTACTAGCTCCCGGCACAGATACGCAGTATTTT. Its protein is CASSPTLLAPGTDTQYF.

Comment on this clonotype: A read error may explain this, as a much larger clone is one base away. This chain's CDR3 is CASSALGAGDLFF. In DNA form, the CDR3 reads TGTGCCAGCAGCGCCCTTGGGGCCGGGGATCTGTTTTTT. The genes are TRBV28 and TRBJ2-2; D possibly uses TRBD1 or TRBD2 (5 bases each). Germline CDR1 and CDR2: MDHEN and SYDVKM. This CDR3 is 13 amino acids long.